This T cell receptor (beta chain) was recovered during a study of CD8 T cells in Susac syndrome. The CD8+ and CD4+ T cells were isolated magnetically using a negative isolation approach, whereas the TEMRA cells were enriched by FACS. Random hexamers were used to reverse transcribe an amount of about 0.45 to 1 ug RNA. TCRdb fed the immunoSEQ multiplex PCR reads into MiXCR, producing one record per CDR3 protein. The table includes approximately 100,000 distinct CDR3 sequences, about nine tenths detected once. Germline V lookup: CDR1 SGHRS, CDR2 YFSETQ. Trimming removed 1 base from V and 0 bases from J, with 14 bases in between. The CDR3 is made up of 18 amino acids.

V and J are TRBV5-1 and TRBJ2-6; D unresolved. Source material: CD8+ T cells from PBMCs. This receptor was identified in a human donor in good health. The CDR3 DNA reads as TGCGCCAGCAGCTTGAGCATCTATGGTGACTCTGGGGCCAACGTCCTGACTTTC. Translation gives CASSLSIYGDSGANVLTF.